These T cell receptor beta chains were read from a single sample in a study of technical replicates of blood from a few donors. Profiled with immunoSEQ multiplex PCR; TCRdb holds only in-frame clones, not every one. The sample has 60,000 to 80,000 clones; 85% to 90% are singletons. The sequenced sample consisted of PBMCs. The receptors derive from a human donor in good health. Some clones in this sample may be carry-over from other donors' samples. Both conserved end residues are part of each CDR3. The D gene is left open where the match is weak. Size is omitted from some rows. Given values are once, few, many or a class for expanded clones.

j_call d_call v_call clone_size cdr3_nt cdr3_aa
TRBJ2-7 NA TRBV2 NA TGTGCCAGCAGTGAGGCCGGGTACGAGCAGTACTTC CASSEAGYEQYF
TRBJ1-5 NA TRBV5-1 NA TGCGCCAGCAGCCTAGACGGCAATCAGCCCCAGCATTTT CASSLDGNQPQHF
TRBJ2-7 NA TRBV18 NA TGTGCCAGCTCACCACCAAGGGGGAGATCCTACGAGCAGTACTTC CASSPPRGRSYEQYF
TRBJ2-3 NA TRBV19 NA TGTGCCAGTAGTCCCAGGGGCGGGGGATTCTCCGTGCCAGATACGCAGTATTTT CASSPRGGGFSVPDTQYF
TRBJ1-2 TRBD1 TRBV7-9 NA TGTGCCAGCAGCTTGGTCCGGGACAGTCAATTCTACACCTTC CASSLVRDSQFYTF
TRBJ1-1 NA TRBV5-1 NA TGCGCCAGCAGCTTGCTAACGGTGAACACTGAAGCTTTCTTT CASSLLTVNTEAFF
TRBJ1-4 NA TRBV27 few TGTGCCAGCAGTCCGAGACAGAATGAAAAACTGTTTTTT CASSPRQNEKLFF
TRBJ2-3 NA TRBV5-6 NA TGTGCCAGCAGCTTGCCAGGGCCGGATACGCAGTATTTT CASSLPGPDTQYF
TRBJ1-1 NA TRBV6-1 NA TGTGCCAGCAGTGGGGGGACGGGGGGAGAAACTGAAGCTTTCTTT CASSGGTGGETEAFF
TRBJ1-4 TRBD1 TRBV2 NA TGTGCCAGCGGGGCCGGGACAGGGAACGGAAAACTGTTTTTT CASGAGTGNGKLFF
TRBJ1-2 NA TRBV14 NA TGTGCCAGCAGCCCCTCTTGGGGCGCATATGGCTACACCTTC CASSPSWGAYGYTF
TRBJ2-7 TRBD2 TRBV19 few TGTGCCAGTAGTAGAGGACTAGCGGAGGGCTACGAGCAGTACTTC CASSRGLAEGYEQYF
TRBJ1-4 NA TRBV23-1 NA TGCGCCAGCGTACCCTCAGGGCTTGCCACTAATGAAAAACTGTTTTTT CASVPSGLATNEKLFF
TRBJ1-5 TRBD1 TRBV5-1 NA TGCGCCAGGAGTCATCAAGGGGCAGGGGGAGGTCAGCCCCAGCATTTT CARSHQGAGGGQPQHF
TRBJ2-7 NA TRBV29-1 NA TGCAGCGTTGGAACACTGGGGGGGGCTCTTTACGAGCAGTACTTC CSVGTLGGALYEQYF
TRBJ2-7 TRBD2 TRBV4-1 NA TGCGCCAGCAGCCAAGCCCATACTAGCGGGACTTTTTACGAGCAGTACTTC CASSQAHTSGTFYEQYF
TRBJ2-3 TRBD2 TRBV5-5 once TGTGCCAGCAGCTTGGGGGTAGCGGGGAGTCCAGATACGCAGTATTTT CASSLGVAGSPDTQYF
TRBJ2-4 TRBD2 TRBV29-1 NA TGCAGCGTTGAAACTAGCGGCGTTAAAAACATTCAGTACTTC CSVETSGVKNIQYF
TRBJ2-7 NA TRBV30 NA TGTGCCTGGAAAAGCGGAAGCTCCTACGAGCAGTACTTC CAWKSGSSYEQYF
TRBJ1-3 NA TRBV7-3 NA TGTGCCAGCAGCTTAAGTGGCCCTGGAAACACCATATATTTT CASSLSGPGNTIYF
TRBJ2-1 TRBD2 TRBV19 few TGTGCCAGTAAAAAACGGGGGGGAGGGCCTACTTACAATGAGCAGTTCTTC CASKKRGGGPTYNEQFF
TRBJ1-1 NA TRBV18 NA TGTGCCAGCTCACCGAGGCCTGAGGCACGGTCCTCCACTGAAGCTTTCTTT CASSPRPEARSSTEAFF
TRBJ2-6 NA TRBV10-3 NA TGTGCCACGAGGGCGCAGCTCTGGGCCAACGTCCTGACTTTC CATRAQLWANVLTF
TRBJ2-7 NA TRBV2 NA TGTGCCAGCAGCCTAAGCTACGAGCAGTACTTC CASSLSYEQYF
TRBJ2-5 TRBD2 TRBV7-3 NA TGTGCCAGCAGCTTAGGGACTAGCGGGAGGGAGGGGGAGACCCAGTACTTC CASSLGTSGREGETQYF
TRBJ2-7 NA TRBV19 NA TGTGCCAGTAGTACCCAGACACATTACTACGAGCAGTACTTC CASSTQTHYYEQYF
TRBJ2-7 TRBD2 TRBV7-2 NA TGTGCCAGTAAACTAGACCCAAGCGGGGACGAGCAGTACTTC CASKLDPSGDEQYF
TRBJ2-7 NA TRBV29-1 NA TGCAGCGTTGAACGTCTAGTTGGCTTAGCCTACGAGCAGTACTTC CSVERLVGLAYEQYF
TRBJ2-5 NA TRBV6-5 NA TGTGCCAGCAGCCCCGGGGAGACCCAGTACTTC CASSPGETQYF
TRBJ2-5 NA TRBV5-1 NA TGCGCCAGCAGTGGTTACAGTCAAGAGACCCAGTACTTC CASSGYSQETQYF
TRBJ2-5 TRBD2 TRBV7-9 NA TGTGCCAGCAGCTTACTAGCGGGAGGGCAAGAGACCCAGTACTTC CASSLLAGGQETQYF
TRBJ1-2 NA TRBV14 few TGTGCCAGCAGCCAAGAAGGGGACTGGGGGGATTGGAGTGGCTACACCTTC CASSQEGDWGDWSGYTF
TRBJ2-1 TRBD1 TRBV5-1 NA TGCGCCAGCAGCTTCCGGGACAGCCCCTACTATGAGCAGTTCTTC CASSFRDSPYYEQFF
TRBJ2-1 TRBD1 TRBV30 NA TGTGCCTCCGGGACAGGCTCCTACAATGAGCAGTTCTTC CASGTGSYNEQFF
TRBJ2-1 TRBD2 TRBV6-5 large TGTGCCAGCAGCCGGACTAGCGATTACAATGAGCAGTTCTTC CASSRTSDYNEQFF
TRBJ2-1 NA TRBV18 NA TGTGCCAGCTCACCACCGGGGACTGGCAACAATGAGCAGTTCTTC CASSPPGTGNNEQFF
TRBJ2-2 NA TRBV9 NA TGTGCCAGCAGCGTATCAGATTCCAACACCGGGGAGCTGTTTTTT CASSVSDSNTGELFF
TRBJ1-1 TRBD1 TRBV7-2 NA TGTGCCAGCAGCCTGACAGGGGACACTGAAGCTTTCTTT CASSLTGDTEAFF
TRBJ2-2 NA TRBV19 NA TGTGCCAGCGAGGGGGGGGGACTGTCGAACACCGGGGAGCTGTTTTTT CASEGGGLSNTGELFF
TRBJ1-1 NA TRBV20-1 few TGCAGTGCTAAAGGCGGAGCTTTCTTT CSAKGGAFF
TRBJ2-3 TRBD2 TRBV4-2 NA TGTGCCAGCAGCCCAAGGGGTAGCGGGGGCCCAGATACGCAGTATTTT CASSPRGSGGPDTQYF
TRBJ2-7 NA TRBV15 once TGTGCCACCAGCCCTCCCTACGAGCAGTACTTC CATSPPYEQYF
TRBJ1-1 TRBD1 TRBV6-1 NA TGTGCCAGCAGGGAAGGGGGCGGGAGGGCTGAAGCTTTCTTT CASREGGGRAEAFF
TRBJ1-1 NA TRBV5-1 NA TGCGCCAGCAGCTTGGCCTACAGCACTGAAGCTTTCTTT CASSLAYSTEAFF
TRBJ2-7 TRBD1 TRBV30 NA TGTGCCTGGAGTGGGACAGGGGCCTACGAGCAGTACTTC CAWSGTGAYEQYF
TRBJ1-5 TRBD1 TRBV19 NA TGTGCCACCGGGACAGGGGTAGGAAGCAATCAGCCCCAGCATTTT CATGTGVGSNQPQHF
TRBJ2-2 TRBD2 TRBV5-1 NA TGCGCCAGCAGGTCATCTAGCGGATCGAACACCGGGGAGCTGTTTTTT CASRSSSGSNTGELFF
TRBJ1-2 NA TRBV30 NA TGTGCCTGGACAGGGTCCAACTATGGCTACACCTTC CAWTGSNYGYTF
TRBJ2-7 TRBD1 TRBV29-1 NA TGCAGCGTCACCGGGACAGGGGCGGTTGGGTACGAGCAGTACTTC CSVTGTGAVGYEQYF
TRBJ1-1 NA TRBV6-1 few TGTGCCAGCAGTCAGACAGCGAACACTGAAGCTTTCTTT CASSQTANTEAFF
TRBJ1-3 NA TRBV27 NA TGTGCCAGCAGTTCGTCAGGGAATCGAAACACCATATATTTT CASSSSGNRNTIYF
TRBJ2-1 TRBD1 TRBV10-3 NA TGTGCCATCGGACAGGGGGTCAATGAGCAGTTCTTC CAIGQGVNEQFF
TRBJ2-7 TRBD2 TRBV6-5 NA TGTGCCAGCAGTTACTCCCCCCCGGGGGGTGAGGACGAGCAGTACTTC CASSYSPPGGEDEQYF
TRBJ2-7 NA TRBV7-8 NA TGTGCCAGCAGCGTGGACACAACCTACGAGCAGTACTTC CASSVDTTYEQYF
TRBJ1-1 TRBD1 TRBV4-1 NA TGCGCCAGCAGCCAAAACCACAGGGGGCTTGGAGCTTTCTTT CASSQNHRGLGAFF
TRBJ2-5 TRBD1 TRBV7-2 NA TGTGCCAGCAGAGACCGACAGGGGATGCAAGAGACCCAGTACTTC CASRDRQGMQETQYF
TRBJ1-2 NA TRBV2 NA TGTGCCAGCAGTGGGGACACTCCCCGGACTGGCTACACCTTC CASSGDTPRTGYTF
TRBJ2-7 TRBD2 TRBV6-5 NA TGTGCCAGCAGTTACTCGAAGGGGCGCGGGGGCGAGCAGTACTTC CASSYSKGRGGEQYF